This T cell receptor beta chain was found in a study of blood T cell repertoires in COVID-19. TCRdb keeps only in-frame clones here, not all; method: immunoSEQ multiplex PCR. The sample holds about 330,000 clones, nearly 90% seen once. V gave up 5 bases and J gave up 3 bases; unmatched junction bases: 14. CDR3 size: 16 residues. Per the germline V gene, CDR1 is SGHRS and CDR2 is YFSETQ. This clonotype was sampled from a young woman who had recovered from COVID-19. J is TRBJ2-7 and V is TRBV5-1; 7 bases map to TRBD1. The sample comprised PBMCs or T cells enriched from blood (not recorded which). The DNA for the CDR3 is TGCGCCAGCAGTCTCTCGGGCAGGGGGTCATACTACGAGCAGTACTTC. As protein: CASSLSGRGSYYEQYF.